The 26 T cell receptor beta chains given below trace back to one sample, sequenced in a study of blood T cell repertoires in COVID-19 (dated by TCRdb to about 2020). The method was the immunoSEQ multiplex PCR assay. Entries here come from immuneACCESS through TCRdb and include only in-frame sequences with V and J called. Some clones fail to appear in such tables; in the studies checked, an unresolved V gene covers under half of the shortfall, and the cause of the remainder is unknown. This sample has around 82,000 clones in its table, and around 90% of those were observed once. The leading ten clones occupy 6% to 7.5% of the sample. The sample comprised peripheral blood. These receptors were taken from a human donor in a cohort sampled during active COVID-19.

This clone came up a few times. J is TRBJ2-7 and V is TRBV27, with unresolved D. The CDR3 covers 13 residues. Germline loops: CDR1 MNHEY, CDR2 SMNVEV (reference sequence). V dropped 5 bases and J dropped 2 bases, with 10 bases sitting between them. This CDR3 is CASSVDTTYEQYF. The CDR3 DNA reads TGTGCCAGCAGTGTTGACACCACCTACGAGCAGTACTTC.

The V call is TRBV4-1, the J call TRBJ2-7, with a tentative D call TRBD1 (5 bases). The V end lost 1 base, the J end lost 0 bases, and 13 bases lay between the germline ends. The germline CDR1 and CDR2 sequences are MGHRA and YSYEKL. The CDR3 covers 16 residues. DNA of the CDR3: TGCGCCAGCAGCCAAGGAGTAGGGGCTCCCTCCTACGAGCAGTACTTC. It codes for CASSQGVGAPSYEQYF.

The chain links TRBV19 to TRBJ1-3; 8 bases are a match to TRBD1. The CDR3 is made up of 14 amino acids. Germline trimming cut 9 bases from V and 4 bases from J; bases unmatched to any gene: 8. Per germline, CDR1 LNHDA and CDR2 SQIVND (reference sequence). The CDR3 sequence: CASDRGKAGNTIYF. The DNA for the CDR3 is TGTGCCAGCGACAGGGGAAAGGCCGGAAACACCATATATTTT.

This chain uses TRBV6-1 with TRBJ2-7; TRBD1 is a possible D gene (7 bases). This CDR3 comprises 15 residues. V dropped 3 bases and J dropped 4 bases, with 16 bases sitting between them. Looked up from germline, CDR1 is MNHNS and CDR2 is SASEGT. The CDR3 sequence: CASSELPTGRYEQYF. CDR3 nucleotides: TGTGCCAGCAGTGAGTTACCGACAGGGAGGTACGAGCAGTACTTC.

CDR3 DNA sequence: TGTGCCAGCAGTCGTGGCCGGGGGGAGGGCTCTGGAAACACCATATATTTT. It encodes CASSRGRGEGSGNTIYF. The V and J genes are TRBV7-2 and TRBJ1-3; D is perhaps TRBD1 (5 bases). The CDR3 runs 17 residues. CDR1 SGHTA and CDR2 FQGNSA come from the germline V gene. The germline V and J ends were trimmed by 6 bases and 0 bases, with 18 bases remaining between them.

This clone was recorded many times. V usage is TRBV7-2 and J usage is TRBJ2-7; TRBD2 matches at 8 bases. The trim removed 1 base at V and 5 bases at J, leaving 7 bases unmatched. The CDR3 is 15 amino acids. The germline gives CDR1 SGHTA, CDR2 FQGNSA. The CDR3 protein is CASSLVLTGGHEQYF. The CDR3 DNA is TGTGCCAGCAGCTTAGTTTTGACGGGGGGGCACGAGCAGTACTTC.

This chain joins TRBV2 and TRBJ1-5; maybe TRBD1 (6 bases). The germline V gene has CDR1 SNHLY and CDR2 FYNNEI. Deletions cut 6 bases from V and 5 bases from J, with 17 bases between. The CDR3 has 15 residues. The CDR3 nucleotides read TGTGCCAGCAGCGGGGGGCCCTGGGGCGATCAGCCCCAGCATTTT. Amino acids: CASSGGPWGDQPQHF.

The V and J genes are TRBV7-2 and TRBJ1-2; 9 positions match TRBD1. With 5 bases clipped from V and 3 bases from J, the junction kept 7 bases outside the gene matches. This CDR3 is 15 amino acids long. Germline V gene sequence: CDR1 SGHTA, CDR2 FQGNSA. This chain's CDR3 is CASSRGDRVDYGYTF. CDR3 bases: TGTGCCAGCAGCCGGGGGGACAGGGTTGACTATGGCTACACCTTC. Supplemented by reference TRBV7-2 and TRBJ1-2, the full variable domain reads GAGVSQSPSNKVTEKGKDVELRCDPISGHTALYWYRQSLGQGLEFLIYFQGNSAPDKSGLPSDRFSAERTGGSVSTLTIQRTQQEDSAVYLCASSRGDRVDYGYTFGSGTRLTVV.

V and J are TRBV5-5 and TRBJ2-7; 8 nucleotides line up with TRBD2. The CDR3 runs 15 residues. V was pared by 4 bases and J by 2 bases, with 8 bases of the junction left unmatched. Germline-derived CDR1 and CDR2 are SGHKS and YYEKEE (reference sequence). Here the CDR3 DNA reads TGTGCCAGCAGCCGGGGGGGGACCCCAACCTACGAGCAGTACTTC. Residues: CASSRGGTPTYEQYF.

V is TRBV30 and J is TRBJ1-6; TRBD1 aligns across 7 bases. Trimming cost V 3 bases and J 5 bases; bases outside gene matches: 1. Germline lookup yields CDR1 GTSNPN and CDR2 SVGIG (reference sequence). The CDR3 sequence is 13 residues long. CDR3 loop: CAWRQGNNSPLHF. CDR3 in DNA: TGTGCCTGGAGACAGGGGAATAATTCACCCCTCCACTTT.

The chain is built from TRBV5-4 and TRBJ2-5; 12 nucleotides align to TRBD2. Germline V gene data show CDR1 as SGHNT and CDR2 as YYREEE (reference sequence). The CDR3 extends over 16 amino acids. Losses at the gene ends were 6 bases for V and 5 bases for J; bases not matched to a gene: 11. In nucleotides, the CDR3 is TGTGCCAGCATCCCGGAACTAGCGGGGGGCGTGGAGACCCAGTACTTC. Translated: CASIPELAGGVETQYF.

The DNA for the CDR3 is TGTGCCATCAGGGGGGACAGGTCCCCGGATACGCAGTATTTT. Protein product: CAIRGDRSPDTQYF. This chain uses TRBV10-3 with TRBJ2-3; 8 bases fit TRBD1. This CDR3 spans 14 amino acids. Germline V gene sequence: CDR1 ENHRY, CDR2 SYGVKD. The V segment lost 6 bases and the J segment 6 bases; nucleotides outside the gene matches: 8.

The genes are TRBV2 and TRBJ1-3; D ambiguous. Germline V gives CDR1 SNHLY, CDR2 FYNNEI. CDR3 length equals 14 residues. Between the trimmed V and J ends, which lost 9 bases and 0 bases, there was a span of 12 bases. CDR3 coding DNA: TGTGCCAGTGACCGGAGCAGCTCTGGAAACACCATATATTTT. It is translated as CASDRSSSGNTIYF.

V gene TRBV3-1 (or the pseudogene TRBV3-2) combines with J gene TRBJ1-1, with 7 positions matching TRBD1. The germline CDR1 and CDR2 sequences are LGHDT and YNNKEL (reference sequence). V was clipped by 1 base and J by 3 bases; unmatched bases: 2. The CDR3 runs 14 residues. CDR3: CASSQGDRDTEAFF. CDR3 DNA sequence: TGTGCCAGCAGCCAAGGAGACAGGGACACTGAAGCTTTCTTT.

The gene calls are TRBV27 and TRBJ2-7, with D perhaps TRBD2 (6 bases). Trimming pared 6 bases from V and 1 base from J, leaving 10 bases between. This CDR3 is built from 13 residues. Germline assignment: CDR1 MNHEY and CDR2 SMNVEV (reference sequence). The DNA for the CDR3 is TGTGCCAGCAGAGGGGCGGGGTCCTACGAGCAGTACTTC. Protein product: CASRGAGSYEQYF.

This chain joins TRBV12-3 or TRBV12-4 and TRBJ1-5, with D hard to call. Trimming removed 6 bases from V and 5 bases from J, with 11 bases in between. This CDR3 comprises 13 residues. CDR3 DNA: TGTGCCAGCAGCGCACAAACAGATCAGCCCCAGCATTTT. It is translated as CASSAQTDQPQHF.

About this clone itself: Other DNA sequences within the sample encode an identical CDR3. V is TRBV5-1 and J is TRBJ1-2; tentative D call: TRBD1 (5 bases). The CDR3 sequence is 13 residues long. Deletions cut 2 bases from V and 6 bases from J, with 11 bases between. Germline V gives CDR1 SGHRS, CDR2 YFSETQ. The CDR3 sequence is CASSFSGVNGYTF. The CDR3 DNA reads TGCGCCAGCAGCTTCTCGGGGGTGAATGGCTACACCTTC. The complete variable domain, with remaining parts taken from reference TRBV5-1 and TRBJ1-2, reads KAGVTQTPRYLIKTRGQQVTLSCSPISGHRSVSWYQQTPGQGLQFLFEYFSETQRNKGNFPGRFSGRQFSNSRSEMNVSTLELGDSALYLCASSFSGVNGYTFGSGTRLTVV.

This clone has more than one count but fewer than ten. The rearrangement uses TRBV6-5 and TRBJ2-2; possible D gene TRBD1, 6 bases. The CDR3 loop spans 14 amino acids. From germline, CDR1 is MNHEY and CDR2 SVGAGI. Trimming shortened V by 0 bases and J by 4 bases, and 6 bases separated the two germline ends. The CDR3 spells CASSYSDSTGELFF. The CDR3 nucleotides read TGTGCCAGCAGTTACTCGGACAGCACCGGGGAGCTGTTTTTT.

The chain joins TRBV27 to TRBJ2-1; tentative D call: TRBD1 (5 bases). V dropped 6 bases and J dropped 7 bases, with 16 bases sitting between them. This CDR3 comprises 14 residues. Germline CDR1 and CDR2: MNHEY and SMNVEV (reference sequence). The CDR3 loop reads CASSRREIVNEQFF. The CDR3 DNA reads TGTGCCAGCAGCCGCAGGGAAATAGTAAATGAGCAGTTCTTC.

The chain links TRBV7-6 to TRBJ1-1, with a possible D match to TRBD1 (6 bases). The CDR3 is 15 amino acids. CDR1 and CDR2 from the germline V gene are SGHVS and FNYEAQ. V was shortened by 4 bases and J by 1 base, with 13 bases between the two germline ends. CDR3 region: CASSSVYRANTEAFF. The CDR3 DNA follows: TGTGCCAGCAGCTCAGTCTACAGGGCGAACACTGAAGCTTTCTTT.

This chain uses TRBV19 with TRBJ2-6; D uncertain. Germline V CDR1 and CDR2: LNHDA, SQIVND (reference sequence). The CDR3 totals 15 residues. Trimming stripped 7 bases from V and 1 base from J, with 11 bases between. The CDR3, as DNA: TGTGCCAGTATGCCCGCGACTTCTGGGGCCAACGTCCTGACTTTC. Its protein product is CASMPATSGANVLTF.

This chain connects TRBV9 to TRBJ1-1; D gene ambiguous. Trimming left V 5 bases short and J 3 bases short, with 14 bases between. The germline CDR1 and CDR2 sequences are SGDLS and YYNGEE. The CDR3 consists of 14 residues. The DNA of the CDR3 is TGTGCCAGCAGACCAGCGGGGAAGGACACTGAAGCTTTCTTT. Translating it yields CASRPAGKDTEAFF.

The chain carries TRBV9 and TRBJ2-7; 9 nucleotides line up with TRBD1. Germline V CDR1 and CDR2: SGDLS, YYNGEE. This CDR3 contains 15 residues. Trimming at V came to 4 bases and at J to 2 bases, leaving 7 bases not matched to a gene. The CDR3 loop is CASSPDRGSTYEQYF. The DNA for the CDR3 is TGTGCCAGCAGCCCGGACAGGGGCAGTACCTACGAGCAGTACTTC. The full variable domain, with the rest looked up from reference TRBV9 and TRBJ2-7, is DSGVTQTPKHLITATGQRVTLRCSPRSGDLSVYWYQQSLDQGLQFLIQYYNGEERAKGNILERFSAQQFPDLHSELNLSSLELGDSALYFCASSPDRGSTYEQYFGPGTRLTVT.

The genes are TRBV15 and TRBJ1-1; D might be TRBD1 (5 bases). CDR3 length: 14 residues. Trimming took off 1 base at V and 4 bases at J, with 10 bases between the two ends. Germline CDR1 LNHNV, CDR2 YYDKDF (reference sequence). For the CDR3, the DNA is TGTGCCACCAGCAGAGTGGGGGGAGGCACTGAAGCTTTCTTT. Its translation is CATSRVGGGTEAFF.

This clone was counted a few times. This chain joins TRBV5-1 and TRBJ1-6; TRBD1 matches 7 bases. Germline V CDR1 and CDR2: SGHRS, YFSETQ. This CDR3 has 15 residues. With 0 bases clipped from V and 6 bases from J, the junction kept 3 bases outside the gene matches. CDR3 region: CASSLEGGFNSPLHF. The CDR3 DNA reads as TGCGCCAGCAGCTTGGAAGGGGGCTTTAATTCACCCCTCCACTTT.

V and J are TRBV10-2 and TRBJ1-5; weak D call: TRBD1 (5 bases). The CDR3 length is 14 residues. The V and J ends lost 4 bases and 5 bases respectively, with 12 bases between them. Germline V gene sequence: CDR1 WSHSY, CDR2 SAAADI. The CDR3 DNA reads as TGCGCCAGCAGTGGTCAGGGTTGGGATCAGCCCCAGCATTTT. Its translation: CASSGQGWDQPQHF.